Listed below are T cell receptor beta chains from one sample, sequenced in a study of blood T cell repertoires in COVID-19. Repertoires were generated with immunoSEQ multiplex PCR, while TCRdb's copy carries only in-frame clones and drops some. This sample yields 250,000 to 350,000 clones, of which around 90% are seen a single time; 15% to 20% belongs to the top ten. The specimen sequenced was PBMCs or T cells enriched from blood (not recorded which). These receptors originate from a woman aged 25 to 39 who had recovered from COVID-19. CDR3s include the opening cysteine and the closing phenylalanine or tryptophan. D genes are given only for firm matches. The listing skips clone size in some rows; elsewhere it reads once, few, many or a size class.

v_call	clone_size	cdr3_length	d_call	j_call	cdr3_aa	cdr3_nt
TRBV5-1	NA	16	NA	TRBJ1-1	CASSPIGGIMNTEAFF	TGCGCCAGCAGCCCTATCGGAGGGATTATGAACACTGAAGCTTTCTTT
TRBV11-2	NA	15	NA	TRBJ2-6	CASSLNRAGANVLTF	TGTGCCAGCAGCTTGAACAGGGCTGGGGCCAACGTCCTGACTTTC
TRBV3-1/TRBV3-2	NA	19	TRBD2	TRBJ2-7	CASSQSRASGSSSSYEQYF	TGTGCCAGCAGCCAGTCAAGGGCTAGCGGGAGTTCTAGCTCCTACGAGCAGTACTTC
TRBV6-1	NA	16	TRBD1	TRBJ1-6	CASSEARDRYNSPLHF	TGTGCCAGCAGTGAAGCTCGGGACAGGTATAATTCACCCCTCCACTTT
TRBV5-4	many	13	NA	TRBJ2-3	CASSQGGTDTQYF	TGTGCCAGCTCTCAAGGGGGCACAGATACGCAGTATTTT
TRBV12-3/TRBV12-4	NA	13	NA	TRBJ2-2	CASSPSNTGELFF	TGTGCCAGCAGCCCTTCGAACACCGGGGAGCTGTTTTTT
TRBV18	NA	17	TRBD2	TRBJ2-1	CASSERTSGRPHNEQFF	TGTGCCAGCTCAGAAAGGACTAGCGGGAGGCCCCACAATGAGCAGTTCTTC
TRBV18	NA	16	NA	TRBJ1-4	CASSPRPGDLNEKLFF	TGTGCCAGCTCCCCGCGCCCGGGAGACCTAAATGAAAAACTGTTTTTT
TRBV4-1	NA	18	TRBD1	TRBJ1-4	CASSQAGTGGLTNEKLFF	TGCGCCAGCAGCCAAGCCGGGACAGGGGGCCTGACTAATGAAAAACTGTTTTTT
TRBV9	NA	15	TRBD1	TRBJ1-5	CASSKGGTGEQPQHF	TGTGCCAGCTCAAAGGGTGGGACAGGGGAACAGCCCCAGCATTTT
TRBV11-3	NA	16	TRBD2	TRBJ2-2	CASNPSHGGAPGELFF	TGTGCCAGCAACCCGTCCCACGGGGGGGCCCCCGGGGAGCTGTTTTTT
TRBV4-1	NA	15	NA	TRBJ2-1	CASSPTSGTYNEQFF	TGCGCCAGCAGCCCCACAAGCGGAACCTACAATGAGCAGTTCTTC
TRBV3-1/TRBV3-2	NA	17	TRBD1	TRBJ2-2	CASSRQRGQGDTGELFF	TGTGCCAGCAGCCGCCAGAGAGGACAGGGGGACACCGGGGAGCTGTTTTTT
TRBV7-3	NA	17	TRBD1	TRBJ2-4	CASSSLVRDRAKNIQYF	TGTGCCAGCAGCTCCCTGGTAAGGGACAGGGCCAAAAACATTCAGTACTTC
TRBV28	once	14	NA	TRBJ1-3	CASIPSPGGNTIYF	TGTGCCAGCATCCCCTCACCGGGGGGAAACACCATATATTTT
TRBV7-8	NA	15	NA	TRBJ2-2	CASSFQQVENGELFF	TGTGCCAGCAGCTTCCAGCAGGTGGAAAACGGGGAGCTGTTTTTT
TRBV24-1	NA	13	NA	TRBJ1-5	CATSDFGRQPQHF	TGTGCCACCAGTGATTTTGGGAGGCAGCCCCAGCATTTT
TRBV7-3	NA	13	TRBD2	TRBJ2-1	CASGGTKYNEQFF	TGTGCCAGCGGCGGGACTAAATACAATGAGCAGTTCTTC
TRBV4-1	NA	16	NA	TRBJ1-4	CASSQPQSGAYKKLFF	TGCGCCAGCAGCCAACCCCAGAGTGGGGCCTACAAAAAACTGTTTTTT
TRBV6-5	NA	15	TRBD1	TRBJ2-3	CASSQSGQGTDTQYF	TGTGCCAGCAGTCAATCAGGACAGGGCACAGATACGCAGTATTTT
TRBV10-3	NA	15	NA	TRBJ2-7	CAISESGRTRPEQYF	TGTGCCATCAGTGAGTCGGGGAGAACGAGGCCCGAGCAGTACTTC
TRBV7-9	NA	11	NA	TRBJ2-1	CASSSGQTKFF	TGTGCCAGCAGCTCCGGACAGACAAAGTTCTTC
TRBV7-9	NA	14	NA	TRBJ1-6	CASSLRHPNSPLHF	TGTGCCAGCAGCTTAAGACATCCTAATTCACCCCTCCACTTT
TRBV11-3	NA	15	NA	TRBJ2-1	CASSLWTDREGEQFF	TGTGCCAGCAGCTTGTGGACGGACAGAGAAGGTGAGCAGTTCTTC
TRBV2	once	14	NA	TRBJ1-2	CASSEARQGNGYTF	TGTGCCAGCAGTGAAGCGCGGCAAGGAAATGGCTACACCTTC